A single sample is the source of the 13 T cell receptor beta chains below, sequenced in a study of shared clonotypes between healthy human individuals. Clones were sequenced by immunoSEQ multiplex PCR, and TCRdb holds only the in-frame ones, with some missing. In the table there are some 1 million clones, under 80% of which are singletons. The specimen was memory CD4+ T cells sorted from blood. As to subset: CD45RA-negative fraction. These receptors were taken from a man aged 18 to 35 in good health.

This sequence joins TRBV28 and TRBJ2-1; possibly TRBD1 for D (5 bases). The length of the CDR3 is 14 residues. Trimming shortened V by 2 bases and J by 9 bases, and 14 bases separated the two germline ends. CDR1 is MDHEN and CDR2 is SYDVKM in the germline V gene. Here the CDR3 DNA reads TGTGCCAGCAGTTTACAGTACAGGTTGGGTGAGCAGTTCTTC. The encoded protein is CASSLQYRLGEQFF. Variable domain in full (rest from reference TRBV28 and TRBJ2-1): DVKVTQSSRYLVKRTGEKVFLECVQDMDHENMFWYRQDPGLGLRLIYFSYDVKMKEKGDIPEGYSVSREKKERFSLILESASTNQTSMYLCASSLQYRLGEQFFGPGTRLTVL.

The chain has TRBV4-1 and TRBJ2-6, with 7 bases lining up with TRBD2. V lost 0 bases to trimming and J lost 0 bases; unmatched junction nucleotides: 8. The germline V gene encodes CDR1 MGHRA and CDR2 YSYEKL. This CDR3 has 19 residues. The CDR3 reads CASSQDPGGLVSGANVLTF. CDR3 nucleotide sequence: TGCGCCAGCAGCCAAGATCCCGGGGGGTTGGTCTCTGGGGCCAACGTCCTGACTTTC.

Many counts were recorded for this clone. This chain uses TRBV7-2 with TRBJ2-1; no reliable D call. Germline CDR1 SGHTA, CDR2 FQGNSA. The CDR3 has 12 residues. Trimming took off 5 bases at V and 9 bases at J, with 11 bases between the two ends. The DNA of the CDR3 is TGTGCCAGCAGCCTACGGACGGGTGAGCAGTTCTTC. This gives the protein CASSLRTGEQFF.

The chain combines TRBV7-2 with TRBJ1-4; D is perhaps TRBD1 (5 bases). Germline lookup yields CDR1 SGHTA and CDR2 FQGNSA. Trimming cost V 3 bases and J 7 bases, with 15 bases left between them. This CDR3 region has 15 residues. CDR3 bases: TGTGCCAGCAGCTTCATGGGCAGGGCCTCTGAAAAACTGTTTTTT. This translates into CASSFMGRASEKLFF.

The rearrangement uses TRBV6-1 and TRBJ1-5, with 7 bases fitting TRBD1. Trimming removed 10 bases from V and 3 bases from J; junction bases left unmatched: 9. The CDR3 is made up of 14 amino acids. The germline CDR1 and CDR2 sequences are MNHNS and SASEGT. CDR3 sequence reads: CATIRDRYNQPQHF. The CDR3 nucleotides are TGTGCCACTATCCGGGACAGATACAATCAGCCCCAGCATTTT.

This clone came up once. V is TRBV25-1 and J is TRBJ2-1; D is perhaps TRBD1 or TRBD2 (6 bases each). The germline gives CDR1 MGHDK, CDR2 SYGVNS. V lost 6 bases and J 7 bases, leaving 13 bases between the germline ends. This CDR3 region has 13 residues. This chain's CDR3 is CASREGGQNEQFF. CDR3 in DNA: TGTGCCAGCAGGGAAGGGGGGCAAAATGAGCAGTTCTTC.

The chain joins TRBV18 to TRBJ2-3; TRBD2 agrees at 8 bases. This CDR3 comprises 15 residues. V trimming: 3 bases; J trimming: 3 bases; junction bases outside the gene matches: 5. Per the germline V gene, CDR1 is KGHSH and CDR2 is LQKENI. CDR3 residues: CASSPSGGITDTQYF. The DNA for the CDR3 is TGTGCCAGCTCACCCAGCGGGGGAATAACAGATACGCAGTATTTT.

The CDR3 protein is CASSPRLRGEKLFF. CDR3 in DNA: TGTGCCAGCAGCCCCCGCCTCCGGGGTGAAAAACTGTTTTTT. V gene TRBV5-6 combines with J gene TRBJ1-4; D remains ambiguous. The CDR3 consists of 14 residues. Germline V gene data show CDR1 as SGHDT and CDR2 as YYEEEE. V lost 4 bases to trimming and J lost 7 bases, with 14 bases between them.

This chain joins TRBV5-1 and TRBJ2-7; perhaps TRBD2 as D (6 bases). This CDR3 comprises 14 residues. CDR1 and CDR2 (germline): SGHRS, YFSETQ. Trimming stripped 4 bases from V and 4 bases from J, with 15 bases between. This chain's CDR3 is CASSVGGTPYEQYF. Written as DNA, the CDR3 is TGCGCCAGCAGCGTCGGAGGGACGCCTTACGAGCAGTACTTC.

This chain uses TRBV12-5 with TRBJ2-3; 11 bases are shared with TRBD2. CDR1 LGHNT and CDR2 FRNRAP come from the germline V gene. The CDR3 has 15 amino acids. Losses at the gene ends were 5 bases for V and 4 bases for J; bases not matched to a gene: 5. The CDR3 sequence: CASGLAGGLSDTQYF. Written as DNA, the CDR3 is TGTGCTAGTGGTCTAGCGGGGGGACTTTCAGATACGCAGTATTTT.

This clone turned up a few times. This chain links TRBV29-1 with TRBJ1-1; D gene uncertain. CDR1 is SQVTM and CDR2 is ANQGSEA in the germline V gene. The CDR3 extends over 13 amino acids. The V end was cut by 4 bases, the J end by 5 bases, with 14 bases between. The CDR3, as DNA: TGCAGCGTTGGGAAGGGAGAAGGTACTGAAGCTTTCTTT. It yields the protein CSVGKGEGTEAFF.

V is TRBV7-9 and J is TRBJ2-5; perhaps TRBD2 as D (6 bases). The J call may be incorrect, as the DNA end agrees better with TRBJ2-7. CDR3 length equals 14 residues. Germline CDR1 reads SEHNR; CDR2 reads FQNEAQ (reference sequence). CDR3 region: CASSFGWGEYEQYF. DNA for the CDR3: TGTGCCAGCAGCTTTGGCTGGGGGGAGTACGAGCAGTACTTC.

This chain joins TRBV5-1 and TRBJ2-3, with 7 bases aligning to TRBD1. Losses at the gene ends were 4 bases for V and 4 bases for J; bases not matched to a gene: 3. Germline V gives CDR1 SGHRS, CDR2 YFSETQ. The CDR3 loop spans 13 amino acids. The CDR3 bases are TGCGCCAGCAGCACTACAGGGGCAGATACGCAGTATTTT. Protein: CASSTTGADTQYF.